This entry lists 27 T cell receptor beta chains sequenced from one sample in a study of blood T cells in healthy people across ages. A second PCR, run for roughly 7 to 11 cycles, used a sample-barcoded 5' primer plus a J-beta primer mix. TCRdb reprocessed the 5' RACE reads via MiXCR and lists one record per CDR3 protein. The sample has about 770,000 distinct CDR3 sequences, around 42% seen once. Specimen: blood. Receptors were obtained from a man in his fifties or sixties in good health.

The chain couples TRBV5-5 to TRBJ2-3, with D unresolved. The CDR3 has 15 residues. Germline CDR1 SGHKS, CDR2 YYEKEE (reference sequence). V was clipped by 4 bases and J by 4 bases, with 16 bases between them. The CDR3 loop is CASSPGPRIADTQYF. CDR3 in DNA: TGTGCCAGCAGCCCGGGCCCGAGGATCGCAGATACGCAGTATTTT.

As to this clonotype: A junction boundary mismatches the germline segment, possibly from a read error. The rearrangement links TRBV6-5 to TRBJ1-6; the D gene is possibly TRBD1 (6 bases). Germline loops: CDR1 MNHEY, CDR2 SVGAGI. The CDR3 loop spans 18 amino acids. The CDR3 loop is CASSSDRKLSSYNSPLHF. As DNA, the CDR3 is TGTGCCAGCAGTTCAGACAGGAAACTTAGCTCCTATAATTCGCCCCTCCACTTT.

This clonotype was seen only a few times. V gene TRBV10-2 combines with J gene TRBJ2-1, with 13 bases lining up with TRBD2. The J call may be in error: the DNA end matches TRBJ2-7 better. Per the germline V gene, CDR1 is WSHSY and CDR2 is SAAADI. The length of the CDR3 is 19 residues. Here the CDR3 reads CATLTRLAGGSKSYNEQYF. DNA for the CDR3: TGCGCCACCCTTACTCGACTAGCGGGGGGCTCCAAATCCTACAATGAGCAGTACTTC.

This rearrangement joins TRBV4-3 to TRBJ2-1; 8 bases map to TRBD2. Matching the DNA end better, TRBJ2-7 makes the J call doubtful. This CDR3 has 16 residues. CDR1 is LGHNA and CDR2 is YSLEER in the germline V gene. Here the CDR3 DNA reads TGCGCCAGCAGCCAATCCGGGGGGGCCGTCGGCAATGAGCAGTACTTC. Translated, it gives CASSQSGGAVGNEQYF.

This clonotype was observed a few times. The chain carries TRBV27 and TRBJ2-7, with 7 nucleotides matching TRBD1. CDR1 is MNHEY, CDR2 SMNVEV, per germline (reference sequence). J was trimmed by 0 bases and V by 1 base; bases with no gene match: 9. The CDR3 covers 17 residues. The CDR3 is CASSLYGTEDRSYEQYF. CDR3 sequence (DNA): TGTGCCAGCAGTTTATACGGGACAGAAGATCGCTCCTACGAGCAGTACTTC.

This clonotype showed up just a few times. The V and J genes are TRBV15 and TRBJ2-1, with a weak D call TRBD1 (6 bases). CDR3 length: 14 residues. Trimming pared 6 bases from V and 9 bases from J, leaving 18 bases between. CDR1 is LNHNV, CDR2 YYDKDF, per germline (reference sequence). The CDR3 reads CATSNAQGRFEQFF. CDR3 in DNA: TGTGCCACCAGTAACGCACAGGGTAGGTTTGAGCAGTTCTTC.

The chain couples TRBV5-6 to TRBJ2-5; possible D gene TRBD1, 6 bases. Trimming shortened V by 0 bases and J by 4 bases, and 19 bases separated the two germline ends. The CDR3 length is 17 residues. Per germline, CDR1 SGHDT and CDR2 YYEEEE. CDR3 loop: CASSLAGVGGERETQYF. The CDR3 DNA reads TGTGCCAGCAGCTTGGCCGGGGTAGGGGGTGAAAGAGAGACCCAGTACTTC.

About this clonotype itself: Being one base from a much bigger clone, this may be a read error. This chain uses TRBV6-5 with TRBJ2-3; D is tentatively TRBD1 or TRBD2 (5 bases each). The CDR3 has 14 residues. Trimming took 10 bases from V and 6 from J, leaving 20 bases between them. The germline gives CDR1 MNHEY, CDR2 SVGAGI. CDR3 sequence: CANSWDRLVDTQYF. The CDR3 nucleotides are TGTGCCAACAGCTGGGACCGCCTTGTGGATACGCAGTATTTT.

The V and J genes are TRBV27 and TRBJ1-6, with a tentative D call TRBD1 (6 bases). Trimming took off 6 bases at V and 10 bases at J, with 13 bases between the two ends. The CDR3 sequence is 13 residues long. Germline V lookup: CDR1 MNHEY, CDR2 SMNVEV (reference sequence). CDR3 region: CASRRTARSPLHF. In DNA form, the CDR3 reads TGTGCCAGCAGAAGGACAGCGCGGTCACCCCTCCACTTT.

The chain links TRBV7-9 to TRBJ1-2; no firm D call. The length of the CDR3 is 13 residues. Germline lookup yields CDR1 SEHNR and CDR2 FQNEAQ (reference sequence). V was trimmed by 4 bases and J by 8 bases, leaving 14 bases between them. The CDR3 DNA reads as TGTGCCAGCAGCTCCGACGGGGATGAGGGCTACACCTTC. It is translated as CASSSDGDEGYTF.

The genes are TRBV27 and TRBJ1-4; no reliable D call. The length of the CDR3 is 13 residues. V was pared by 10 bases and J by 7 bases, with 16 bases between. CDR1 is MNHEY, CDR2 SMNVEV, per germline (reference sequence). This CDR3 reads CATRGGVGEKLFF. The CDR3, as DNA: TGTGCCACCCGAGGTGGGGTTGGTGAAAAACTGTTTTTT. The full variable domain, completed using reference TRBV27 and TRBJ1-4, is EAQVTQNPRYLITVTGKKLTVTCSQNMNHEYMSWYRQDPGLGLRQIYYSMNVEVTDKGDVPEGYKVSRKEKRNFPLILESPSPNQTSLYFCATRGGVGEKLFFGSGTQLSVL.

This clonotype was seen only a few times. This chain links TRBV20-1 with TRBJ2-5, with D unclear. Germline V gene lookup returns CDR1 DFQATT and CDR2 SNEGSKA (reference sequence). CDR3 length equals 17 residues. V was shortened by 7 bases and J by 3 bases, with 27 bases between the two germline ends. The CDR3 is CSVLAPMDVFQEETQYF. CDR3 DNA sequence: TGCAGTGTTCTGGCCCCAATGGACGTTTTCCAAGAAGAGACCCAGTACTTC.

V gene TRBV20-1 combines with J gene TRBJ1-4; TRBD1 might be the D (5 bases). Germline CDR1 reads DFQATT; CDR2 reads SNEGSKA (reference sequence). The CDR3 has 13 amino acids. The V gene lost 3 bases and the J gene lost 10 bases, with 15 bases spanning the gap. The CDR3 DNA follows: TGCAGTGCTAGTCAATCTAGGGACGGAAAACTGTTTTTT. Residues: CSASQSRDGKLFF.

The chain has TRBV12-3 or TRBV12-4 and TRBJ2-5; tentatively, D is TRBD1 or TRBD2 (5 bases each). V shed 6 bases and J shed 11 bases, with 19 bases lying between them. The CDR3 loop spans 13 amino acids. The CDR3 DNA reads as TGTGCCAGCAGACGGGACCGCCTTCTGGAGCAGTACTTC. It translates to CASRRDRLLEQYF.

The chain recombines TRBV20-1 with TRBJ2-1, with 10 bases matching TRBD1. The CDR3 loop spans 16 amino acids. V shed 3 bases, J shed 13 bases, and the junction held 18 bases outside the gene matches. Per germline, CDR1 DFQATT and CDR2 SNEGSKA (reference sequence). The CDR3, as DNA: TGCAGTGCTAGGAGACAGGGGGCAGGATATTCGGAGACCCAGTTCTTC. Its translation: CSARRQGAGYSETQFF.

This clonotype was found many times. This CDR3 reads CSARDGQRYNEQFF. The CDR3 nucleotides read TGCAGTGCTAGAGATGGGCAGAGGTACAATGAGCAGTTCTTC. This chain joins TRBV20-1 and TRBJ2-1; the D is unclear. Deletions cut 0 bases from V and 4 bases from J, with 10 bases between. The CDR3 runs 14 residues. CDR1 is DFQATT, CDR2 SNEGSKA, per germline (reference sequence).

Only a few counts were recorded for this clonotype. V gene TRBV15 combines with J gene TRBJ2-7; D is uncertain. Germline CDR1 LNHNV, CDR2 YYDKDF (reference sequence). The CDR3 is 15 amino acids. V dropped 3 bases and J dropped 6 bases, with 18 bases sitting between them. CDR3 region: CATSRPSRKGAEQYF. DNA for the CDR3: TGTGCCACCAGCAGGCCCTCTAGGAAGGGCGCCGAGCAGTACTTC.

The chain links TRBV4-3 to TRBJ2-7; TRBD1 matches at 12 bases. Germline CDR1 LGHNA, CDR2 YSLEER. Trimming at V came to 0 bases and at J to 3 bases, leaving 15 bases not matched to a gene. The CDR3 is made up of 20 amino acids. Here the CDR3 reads CASSQDVGQGASGGLYEQYF. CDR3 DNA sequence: TGCGCCAGCAGCCAAGACGTGGGACAGGGGGCTAGCGGGGGACTCTACGAGCAGTACTTC.

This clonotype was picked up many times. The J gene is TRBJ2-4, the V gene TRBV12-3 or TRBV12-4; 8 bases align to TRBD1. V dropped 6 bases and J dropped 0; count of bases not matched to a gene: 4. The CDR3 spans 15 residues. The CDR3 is CASSLTGGAKNIQYF. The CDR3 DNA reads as TGTGCCAGCAGCTTAACAGGGGGAGCCAAAAACATTCAGTACTTC.

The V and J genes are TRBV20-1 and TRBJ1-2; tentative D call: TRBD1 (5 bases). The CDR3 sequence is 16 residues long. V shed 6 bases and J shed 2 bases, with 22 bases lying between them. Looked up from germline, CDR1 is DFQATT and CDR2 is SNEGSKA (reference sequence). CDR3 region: CSANPGGSTENYGYTF. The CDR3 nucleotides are TGCAGTGCCAACCCGGGGGGGTCCACAGAGAACTATGGCTACACCTTC.

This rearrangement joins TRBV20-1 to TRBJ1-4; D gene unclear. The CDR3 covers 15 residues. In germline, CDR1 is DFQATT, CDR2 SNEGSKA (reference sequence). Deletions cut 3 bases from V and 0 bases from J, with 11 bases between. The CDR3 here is CSASVGRATNEKLFF. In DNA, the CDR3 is TGCAGTGCTAGTGTGGGTCGGGCAACTAATGAAAAACTGTTTTTT.

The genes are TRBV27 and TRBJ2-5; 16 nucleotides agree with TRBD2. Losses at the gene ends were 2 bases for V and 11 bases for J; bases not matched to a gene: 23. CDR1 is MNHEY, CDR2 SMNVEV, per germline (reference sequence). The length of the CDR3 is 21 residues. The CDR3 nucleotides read TGTGCCAGCAGTTTACAGCCACCGGGACTAGCGGGGGGGCTCTTTAGCGATGAGCAGTACTTC. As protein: CASSLQPPGLAGGLFSDEQYF.

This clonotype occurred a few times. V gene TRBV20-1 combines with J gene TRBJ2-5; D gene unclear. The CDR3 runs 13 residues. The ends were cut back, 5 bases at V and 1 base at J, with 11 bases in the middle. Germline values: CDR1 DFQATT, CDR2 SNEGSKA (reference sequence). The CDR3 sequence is CSAPTRLQETQYF. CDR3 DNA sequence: TGCAGTGCTCCAACGCGGCTCCAAGAGACCCAGTACTTC.

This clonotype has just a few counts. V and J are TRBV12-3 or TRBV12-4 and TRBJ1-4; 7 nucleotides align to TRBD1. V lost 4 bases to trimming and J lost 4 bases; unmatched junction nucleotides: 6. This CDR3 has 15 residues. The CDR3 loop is CASSSPTGSNEKLFF. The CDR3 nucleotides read TGTGCCAGCAGTTCCCCGACAGGGAGTAATGAAAAACTGTTTTTT.

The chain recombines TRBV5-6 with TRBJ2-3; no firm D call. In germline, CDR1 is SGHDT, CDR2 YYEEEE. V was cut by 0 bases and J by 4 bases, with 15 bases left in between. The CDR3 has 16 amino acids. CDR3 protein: CASSLAYRVLSDTQYF. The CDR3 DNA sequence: TGTGCCAGCAGCTTGGCCTATAGGGTATTGTCAGATACGCAGTATTTT.

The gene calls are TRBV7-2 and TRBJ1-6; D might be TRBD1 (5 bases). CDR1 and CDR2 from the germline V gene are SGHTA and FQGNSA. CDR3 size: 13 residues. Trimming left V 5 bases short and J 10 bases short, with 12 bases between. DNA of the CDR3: TGTGCCAGCAGCGTAGAGACAGTATCACCCCTCCACTTT. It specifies CASSVETVSPLHF. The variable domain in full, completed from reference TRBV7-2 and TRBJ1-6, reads GAGVSQSPSNKVTEKGKDVELRCDPISGHTALYWYRQSLGQGLEFLIYFQGNSAPDKSGLPSDRFSAERTGGSVSTLTIQRTQQEDSAVYLCASSVETVSPLHFGNGTRLTVT.

The DNA of the CDR3 is TGTGCCAGCAGAACCGGACAGGATAATTCACCCCTCCACTTT. Encoded protein: CASRTGQDNSPLHF. This rearrangement joins TRBV27 to TRBJ1-6, with 7 bases fitting TRBD1. Germline lookup yields CDR1 MNHEY and CDR2 SMNVEV (reference sequence). The CDR3 totals 14 residues. J was trimmed by 5 bases and V by 6 bases; bases with no gene match: 4.